This T cell receptor (beta chain) is drawn from a study of blood T cell repertoires in COVID-19. About the research overall: COVID-19 samples, acute and convalescent, were from the United States, Italy and Spain. The cDNA or gDNA used as material had been derived from T cells, B-cell-depleted T cells, or PBMCs.

Trimming pared 6 bases from V and 8 bases from J, leaving 14 bases between. Per the germline V gene, CDR1 is LGHDT and CDR2 is YNNKEL (reference sequence). The CDR3 runs 13 residues. Per the original data handling: Amplifying reference gene primers gave estimates of nucleated cell counts. Data came from immunoSEQ multiplex PCR; TCRdb stores just in-frame clones and leaves some out. Clonal size and the V and J genes are those of that table, whereas D and trimming came from the DNA. The table lists about 520,000 clones, 70% to 90% of them singletons, with approximately 3.4% in the top ten. The sequence was obtained from a human donor in a cohort sampled during active COVID-19. This chain uses TRBV3-1 (or the pseudogene TRBV3-2) with TRBJ1-3, with D perhaps matching TRBD1 (6 bases). The sample was peripheral blood. CDR3 bases: TGTGCCAGCAGTCTCCAGGGGCCCCACACCATATATTTT. Protein: CASSLQGPHTIYF.